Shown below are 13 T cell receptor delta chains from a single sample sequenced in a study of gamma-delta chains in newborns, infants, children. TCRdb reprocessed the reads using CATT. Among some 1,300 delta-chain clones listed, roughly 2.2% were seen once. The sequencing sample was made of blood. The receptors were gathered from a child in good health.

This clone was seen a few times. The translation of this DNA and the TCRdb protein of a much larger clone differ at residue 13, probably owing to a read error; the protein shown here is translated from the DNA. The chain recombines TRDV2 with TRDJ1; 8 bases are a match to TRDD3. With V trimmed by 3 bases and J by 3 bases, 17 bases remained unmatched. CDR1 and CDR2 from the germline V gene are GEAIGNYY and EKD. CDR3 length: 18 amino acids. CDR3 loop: CACDPLNTGGKYADKLIF. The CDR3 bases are TGTGCCTGTGACCCTTTGAATACTGGGGGGAAATACGCCGATAAACTCATCTTT.

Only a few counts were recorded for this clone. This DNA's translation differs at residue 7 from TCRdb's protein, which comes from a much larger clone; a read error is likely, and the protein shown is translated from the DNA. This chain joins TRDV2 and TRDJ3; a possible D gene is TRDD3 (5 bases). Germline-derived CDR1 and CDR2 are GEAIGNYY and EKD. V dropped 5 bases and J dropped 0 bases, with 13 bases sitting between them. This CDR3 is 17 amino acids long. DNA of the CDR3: TGTGCCTGTGTTAGGGGGGTCTACTCCTGGGACACCCGACAGATGTTTTTC. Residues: CACVRGVYSWDTRQMFF.

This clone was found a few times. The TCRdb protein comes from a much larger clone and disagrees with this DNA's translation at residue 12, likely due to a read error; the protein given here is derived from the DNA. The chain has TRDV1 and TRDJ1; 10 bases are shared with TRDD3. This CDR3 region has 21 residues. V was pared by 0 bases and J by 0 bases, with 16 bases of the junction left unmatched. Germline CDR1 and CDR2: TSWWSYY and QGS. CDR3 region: CALGELSGYWGMASYTDKLIF. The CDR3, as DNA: TGTGCTCTTGGGGAACTCTCCGGGTACTGGGGGATGGCCTCATACACCGATAAACTCATCTTT.

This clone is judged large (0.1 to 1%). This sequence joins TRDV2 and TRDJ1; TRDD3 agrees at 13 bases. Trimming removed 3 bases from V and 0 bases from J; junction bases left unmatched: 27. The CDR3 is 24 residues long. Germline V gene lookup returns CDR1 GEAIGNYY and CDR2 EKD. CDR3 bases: TGTGCCTGTGACCCCCTACTGGGGGATACGAAGGTTTTTTCCATTTTCCCGTACACCGATAAACTCATCTTT. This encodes CACDPLLGDTKVFSIFPYTDKLIF.

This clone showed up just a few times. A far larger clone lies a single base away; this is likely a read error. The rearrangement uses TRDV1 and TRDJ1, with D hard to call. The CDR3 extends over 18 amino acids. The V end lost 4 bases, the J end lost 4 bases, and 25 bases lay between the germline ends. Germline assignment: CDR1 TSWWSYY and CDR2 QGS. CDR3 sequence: CALGVPLGPAVYFDKLIF. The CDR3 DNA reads TGTGCTCTTGGGGTGCCGTTAGGTCCTGCCGTTTACTTCGATAAACTCATCTTT.

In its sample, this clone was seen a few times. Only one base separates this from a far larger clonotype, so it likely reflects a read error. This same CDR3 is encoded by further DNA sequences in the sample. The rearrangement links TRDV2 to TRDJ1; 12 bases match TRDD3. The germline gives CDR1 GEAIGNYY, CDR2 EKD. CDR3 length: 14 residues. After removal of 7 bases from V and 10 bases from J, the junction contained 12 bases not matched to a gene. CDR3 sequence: CACVTLLGDTGLIF. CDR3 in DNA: TGTGCCTGCGTCACCTTACTGGGGGATACCGGACTCATCTTT.

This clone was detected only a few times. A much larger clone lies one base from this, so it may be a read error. CDR3 bases: TGTGCCCGTGACACCCTAAAGAGACTGGGGGACACGTTCTCCTGGGACACCCGACAGATGTTTTTC. It is translated as CARDTLKRLGDTFSWDTRQMFF. V usage is TRDV2 and J usage is TRDJ3; 9 positions agree with TRDD3. Germline values: CDR1 GEAIGNYY, CDR2 EKD. The CDR3 runs to 22 residues.

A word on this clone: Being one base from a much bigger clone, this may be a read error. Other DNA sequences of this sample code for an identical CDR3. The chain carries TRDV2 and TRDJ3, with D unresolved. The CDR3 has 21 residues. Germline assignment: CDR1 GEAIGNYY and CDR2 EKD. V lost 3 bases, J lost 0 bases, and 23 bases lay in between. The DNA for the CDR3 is TGTGCCTGTGACGGTGCTGGTGGTTCGTCAGTCCACTCCTGGGACACCCGACAGATGTTTTTC. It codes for CACDGAGGSSVHSWDTRQMFF.

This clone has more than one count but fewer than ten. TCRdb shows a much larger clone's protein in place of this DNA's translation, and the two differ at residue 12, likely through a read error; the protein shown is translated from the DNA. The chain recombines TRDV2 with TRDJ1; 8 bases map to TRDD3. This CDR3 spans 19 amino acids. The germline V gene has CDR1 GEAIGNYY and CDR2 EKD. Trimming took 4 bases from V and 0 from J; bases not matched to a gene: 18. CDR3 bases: TGTGCCTGTGATCCCGTACTGGGGGGTACCTACCCGAACACCGATAAACTCATCTTT. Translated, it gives CACDPVLGGTYPNTDKLIF.

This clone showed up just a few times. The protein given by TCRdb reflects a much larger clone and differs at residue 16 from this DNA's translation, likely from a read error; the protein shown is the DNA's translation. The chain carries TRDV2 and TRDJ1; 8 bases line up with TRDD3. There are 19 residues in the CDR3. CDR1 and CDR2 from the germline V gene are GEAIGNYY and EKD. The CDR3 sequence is CACDTRGGIRDPYTDELIF. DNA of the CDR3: TGTGCCTGTGACACAAGAGGAGGGATACGCGATCCGTACACCGATGAACTCATCTTT.

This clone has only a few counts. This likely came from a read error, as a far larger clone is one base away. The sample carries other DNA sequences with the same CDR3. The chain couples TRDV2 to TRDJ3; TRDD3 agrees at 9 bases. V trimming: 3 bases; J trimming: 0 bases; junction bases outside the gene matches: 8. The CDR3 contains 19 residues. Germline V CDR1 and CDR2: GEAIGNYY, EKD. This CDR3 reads CACDLLGDKGSWDTRQMFF. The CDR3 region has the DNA TGTGCCTGTGACCTACTGGGGGACAAGGGCTCCTGGGACACCCGACAGATGTTTTTC.

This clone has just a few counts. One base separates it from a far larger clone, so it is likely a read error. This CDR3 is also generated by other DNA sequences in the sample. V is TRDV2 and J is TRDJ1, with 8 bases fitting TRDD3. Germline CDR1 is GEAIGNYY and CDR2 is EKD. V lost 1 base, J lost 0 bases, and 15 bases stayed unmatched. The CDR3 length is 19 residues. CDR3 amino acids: CACDTRGGIRDPYTDKLIF. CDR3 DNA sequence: TGTGCCTGTGACACAAGAGGAGGGATACGTGATCCGTACACCGATAAACTCATCTTT.

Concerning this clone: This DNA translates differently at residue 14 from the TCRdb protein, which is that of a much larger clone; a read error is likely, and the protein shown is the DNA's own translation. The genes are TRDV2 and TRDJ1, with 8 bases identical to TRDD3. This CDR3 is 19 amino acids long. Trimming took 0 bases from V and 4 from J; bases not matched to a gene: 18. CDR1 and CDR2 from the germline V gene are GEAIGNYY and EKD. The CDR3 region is CACDTAYLGDPRYIDKLIF. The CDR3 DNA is TGTGCCTGTGACACCGCCTACCTGGGGGACCCGAGGTACATCGATAAACTCATCTTT.